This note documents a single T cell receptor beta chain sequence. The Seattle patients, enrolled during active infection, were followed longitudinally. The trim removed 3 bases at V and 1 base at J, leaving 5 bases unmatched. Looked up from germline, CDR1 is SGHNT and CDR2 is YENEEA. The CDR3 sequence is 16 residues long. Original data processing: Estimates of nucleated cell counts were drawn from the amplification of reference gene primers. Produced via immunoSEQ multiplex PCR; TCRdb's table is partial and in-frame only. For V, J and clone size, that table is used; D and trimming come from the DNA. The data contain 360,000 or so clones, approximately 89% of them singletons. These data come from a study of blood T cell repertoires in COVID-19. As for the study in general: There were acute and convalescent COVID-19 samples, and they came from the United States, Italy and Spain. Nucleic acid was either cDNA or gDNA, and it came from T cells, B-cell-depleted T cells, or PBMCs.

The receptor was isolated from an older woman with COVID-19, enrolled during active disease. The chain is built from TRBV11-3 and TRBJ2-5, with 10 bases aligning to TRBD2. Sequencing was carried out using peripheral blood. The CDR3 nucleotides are TGTGCCAGCAGCTTGGGTACTAGCGGGGCCCAAGAGACCCAGTACTTC. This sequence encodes CASSLGTSGAQETQYF. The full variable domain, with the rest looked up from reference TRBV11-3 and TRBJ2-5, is EAGVVQSPRYKIIEKKQPVAFWCNPISGHNTLYWYLQNLGQGPELLIRYENEEAVDDSQLPKDRFSAERLKGVDSTLKIQPAELGDSAVYLCASSLGTSGAQETQYFGPGTRLLVL.